The T cell receptor beta chain under discussion was sequenced for a study of T cell responses to AZD1222 COVID-19 vaccine (dated by TCRdb to the early 2020s). A note on the overall study: Because spike-specific TCR depth and breadth did not differ between the two schedules, AZD1222 recipients who got a second dose at roughly 4 weeks were pooled with those who got a second dose at roughly 12 weeks. A total of 230 to 250 trial participants underwent TCR sequencing, of whom nearly 210 had received two doses of AZD1222 and some 25 had received two doses of the MenACWY control vaccine. Trial participants were enrolled by age into subgroups of 18-55, 56-69 and 70-plus years, and roughly 160, 29 and 62 TCR-sequenced participants, respectively, were included in these subgroups. The full study reports these points: No day 14 peak-response samples were available, so repertoires were characterized only after the peak T cell response. Participants were mostly white British and included more females than males, and it was suggested by the authors that clonal diversity may have been underestimated. In the small 56-69-year group, the increase in depth fell short of significance, most likely because of low power. Nearly half of unique spike-specific TCRs reportedly recognized epitopes outside regions mutated in the B.1.351 and B.1.1.7 variants. Conclusions about previously exposed vaccinees are limited, since just five or six AZD1222 recipients were seropositive for SARS-CoV-2 at baseline. CD4 TCRs associated with the vaccine covered the entire spike protein, and the dominant responses were in regions 160-218 and 743-854. A significant rise in spike-specific TCR breadth and depth was observed after two AZD1222 doses relative to day 0 and relative to MenACWY recipients.

In the case of this clone: The target of this receptor is not known. Base-call qualities are not available, and no considerably larger clone is one nucleotide away.

Trimming costs V 2 bases and J 5 bases, and their ends lie 7 bases apart. The CDR3 runs 13 amino acids, cysteine and phenylalanine included. CDR3 DNA is the only sequence kept; it has 39 bases, read in frame from the first base. Via the germline V gene (reference sequence), CDR1 is SEHNR and CDR2 FQNEAQ. This specimen's time point label, interpreted: baseline before first vaccination. Vaccinee samples were obtained from the UK trials COV001 and COV002, which included a single-blind randomized controlled phase 2/3 trial of AZD1222 (ChAdOx1 nCoV-19) in healthy adults. Trial participant PBMC samples were collected at day 0 and day 28 after the second dose for TCRbeta chain sequencing. The CDR3 regions of human TCRbeta chains were analyzed by immunosequencing. In the original analysis: TCRs in the repertoires were matched against a reference library of SARS-CoV-2-specific TCRs that had been generated with the MIRA antigen-specificity platform. Breadth was defined as the fraction of unique TCRs that were SARS-CoV-2-associated, and depth was defined as the fraction of total T cells that were SARS-CoV-2-associated. Using the MIRA data, each spike-specific TCR was assigned both to the spike region to which the TCR was reactive and to a CD4 or CD8 class. Log10-transformed breadth and depth values were compared by one-way ANOVA with Sidak's multiple comparisons tests. Here the immuneACCESS table is served through TCRdb, limited to in-frame sequences with V and J called. Missing clones are a known gap in these copies; in checked studies unresolved V genes cover under half, and the rest lacks a known reason. Clone size and the V and J calls come from that table; the DNA yielded D and trimming. The sample includes 95,000 to 150,000 clones, with around 82% observed a single time. The ten largest account for 5% to 7% of the sample.

The V and J segments used are TRBV7-9 and TRBJ1-5; too little of a D gene remains to name it. Sequenced material: peripheral blood, taken on day 0 of AZD1222 vaccination. The TCR comes from an adult in good health. The CDR3 reads as follows: CASSLIPDQPQHF. The nucleotides read TGTGCCAGCAGCTTAATCCCTGATCAGCCCCAGCATTTT.